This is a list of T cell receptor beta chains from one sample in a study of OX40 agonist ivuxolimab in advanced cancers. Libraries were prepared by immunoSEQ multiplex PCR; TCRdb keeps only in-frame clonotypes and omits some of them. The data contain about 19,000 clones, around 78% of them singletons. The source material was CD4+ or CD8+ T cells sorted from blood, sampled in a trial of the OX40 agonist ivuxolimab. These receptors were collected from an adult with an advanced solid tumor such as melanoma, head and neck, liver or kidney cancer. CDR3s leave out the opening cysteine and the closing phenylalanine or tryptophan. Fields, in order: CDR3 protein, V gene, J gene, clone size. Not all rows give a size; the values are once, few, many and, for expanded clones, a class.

ASSPSRGQNTGELF,TRBV9,TRBJ2-2,.
ASSIRDRQIETQY,TRBV19,TRBJ2-5,many
ASSGGTYLNTEAF,TRBV9,TRBJ1-1,once
ASSLPQRELETQY,TRBV7-9,TRBJ2-5,.
ASSLIPRERGPRSQNIQY,TRBV7-8,TRBJ2-4,once
ASSEGRPVFDSPLH,TRBV9,TRBJ1-6,.
ARSVMRTGKIYNSPLH,TRBV5-3,TRBJ1-6,.
ASTPVGRYQPQH,TRBV6-1,TRBJ1-5,.
ASSPGTAGVGNTEAF,TRBV19,TRBJ1-1,few
ASSPPGAGGPYTDTQY,TRBV7-6,TRBJ2-3,.
ASSMLPSSYEQY,TRBV19,TRBJ2-7,.
ASSLLAGQETQY,TRBV11-2,TRBJ2-5,few
ASSDETGGDTQY,TRBV6-1,TRBJ2-3,.
ASERGGEGDTQY,TRBV9,TRBJ2-3,few
ASSPREALNYGYT,TRBV13,TRBJ1-2,.
ASSLLVAGARTDTQY,TRBV4-1,TRBJ2-3,.
ASSLTSGGAYEQF,TRBV7-9,TRBJ2-1,.
AISESLQKETQY,TRBV10-3,TRBJ2-5,.
ASRRTSGISYNEQF,TRBV28,TRBJ2-1,.
ASSYQREGPGDYEQY,TRBV27,TRBJ2-7,.
ASSTSGTHSYEQY,TRBV19,TRBJ2-7,few
ASSPGGHIQY,TRBV18,TRBJ2-4,.
ASSFNRVEAF,TRBV19,TRBJ1-1,few
ASGLARSYGYT,TRBV12-5,TRBJ1-2,once
ATSWDRVSSGANVLT,TRBV15,TRBJ2-6,.
AQGESDATDTQY,TRBV12-5,TRBJ2-3,once
ASSLGLAEF,TRBV19,TRBJ2-1,.
ASSLVGRERPQPQH,TRBV5-4,TRBJ1-5,.
ASSLRGKTDTQY,TRBV5-4,TRBJ2-3,once
AISEGRYTEHTEAF,TRBV10-3,TRBJ1-1,once
ASKTGGGEQY,TRBV5-1,TRBJ2-7,few
ASSLPTGLNEKLF,TRBV7-9,TRBJ1-4,once
ASRFLVREDYGYT,TRBV7-2,TRBJ1-2,.
ASSIDRDSGNTIY,TRBV5-1,TRBJ1-3,few
ASSEGGVSTDTQY,TRBV2,TRBJ2-3,.
ASSEPLGLQNEQF,TRBV6-1,TRBJ2-1,.
AWSVLGNTEAF,TRBV30,TRBJ1-1,.
ASSLSGPDGYT,TRBV27,TRBJ1-2,.
ASSRGQVNT,TRBV11-2,TRBJ1-2,.
ASSVGAVPDGYT,TRBV9,TRBJ1-2,.
ASSAETGGWATGYEQY,TRBV10-2,TRBJ2-7,.
ASSLGAGGRHEQY,TRBV7-6,TRBJ2-7,once
ASSQEIGDFAGGNQPQH,TRBV4-3,TRBJ1-5,.
ASSIGTRGPPDTEAF,TRBV19,TRBJ1-1,.
AIGQHYSNQPQH,TRBV21-1,TRBJ1-5,once
ASSPPIRVEQF,TRBV18,TRBJ2-1,.
ASGLDGTGVSDTQY,TRBV7-8,TRBJ2-3,.
ASSLLGTSSDTQY,TRBV6-5,TRBJ2-3,once